These T cell receptor beta chains were read from a single sample in a study of blood T cell repertoires in COVID-19. Repertoires were generated with immunoSEQ multiplex PCR, while TCRdb's copy carries only in-frame clones and drops some. The sample lists under 130,000 clones, roughly 90% occurring once. Sequenced material: peripheral blood. These receptors all stem from a woman between 55 and 75 years old with acute or convalescent COVID-19. The CDR3 runs from the conserved cysteine through the conserved F or W. A D gene is named only where the DNA matches it firmly. Expanded clones are given a class, and other clones once, few, many or no size at all.

V gene	clone size	J gene	D gene	CDR3 protein	CDR3 DNA
TRBV27	.	TRBJ2-1	TRBD2	CASSLTSGRANEQFF	TGTGCCAGCAGTTTAACTAGCGGGAGGGCCAATGAGCAGTTCTTC
TRBV28	.	TRBJ1-1	.	CASSLTQGLEAFF	TGTGCCAGCAGTTTGACACAGGGCCTTGAAGCTTTCTTT
TRBV11-3	.	TRBJ2-2	.	CASSLNSHTGELFF	TGTGCCAGCAGCTTAAATAGTCACACCGGGGAGCTGTTTTTT
TRBV6-5	once	TRBJ2-2	.	CASIFQRDTGELFF	TGTGCCAGCATATTCCAGCGGGACACCGGGGAGCTGTTTTTT
TRBV28	.	TRBJ2-5	TRBD2	CASNPSTGGPSETQYF	TGTGCCAGCAACCCCTCGACGGGAGGACCTTCAGAGACCCAGTACTTC
TRBV19	once	TRBJ1-3	TRBD1	CASRDRPWGGNTIYF	TGTGCCAGTAGGGACAGGCCCTGGGGGGGAAACACCATATATTTT
TRBV6-5	.	TRBJ2-2	.	CASRTGLSLTGELFF	TGTGCCAGCAGGACCGGACTATCTCTCACCGGGGAGCTGTTTTTT
TRBV19	.	TRBJ2-1	.	CASSMGLHPLGNEQFF	TGTGCCAGTAGCATGGGACTCCACCCTCTGGGCAATGAGCAGTTCTTC
TRBV5-1	.	TRBJ2-5	.	CASSLGATLETQYF	TGCGCCAGCAGCTTGGGAGCCACTCTCGAGACCCAGTACTTC
TRBV11-3	.	TRBJ1-1	TRBD1	CASSLERDRAFEAFF	TGTGCCAGCAGCTTAGAAAGGGACAGGGCGTTTGAAGCTTTCTTT
TRBV7-3	.	TRBJ2-2	TRBD2	CASSPVAGANWDGELFF	TGTGCCAGCAGCCCAGTGGCGGGAGCGAACTGGGACGGGGAGCTGTTTTTT
TRBV2	few	TRBJ2-1	.	CASSELGAEEQFF	TGTGCCAGCAGTGAGCTGGGGGCGGAGGAGCAGTTCTTC
TRBV5-5	.	TRBJ1-5	TRBD1	CASSLGDRGRGQPQHF	TGTGCCAGCAGCTTGGGTGACAGGGGGAGAGGACAGCCCCAGCATTTT
TRBV3-1/TRBV3-2	.	TRBJ1-3	.	CASSQGGGTGNTIYF	TGTGCCAGCAGCCAAGGGGGGGGGACTGGAAACACCATATATTTT
TRBV12-3/TRBV12-4	.	TRBJ2-1	.	CASSLGPNEQFF	TGTGCCAGCAGTTTAGGGCCAAATGAGCAGTTCTTC
TRBV20-1	.	TRBJ2-1	.	CSASWTKRNYNEQFF	TGCAGTGCTAGTTGGACAAAACGCAATTACAATGAGCAGTTCTTC
TRBV15	once	TRBJ1-5	.	CATSEPRDPASGQPQHF	TGTGCCACCAGCGAGCCCCGTGACCCTGCCTCGGGTCAGCCCCAGCATTTT
TRBV28	.	TRBJ1-5	.	CASTPGGGGSNQPQHF	TGTGCCAGCACCCCGGGCGGGGGTGGTAGCAATCAGCCCCAGCATTTT
TRBV28	once	TRBJ2-1	.	CASSSGGSQAEQFF	TGTGCCAGCAGTTCTGGGGGCTCCCAAGCGGAGCAGTTCTTC
TRBV29-1	once	TRBJ2-3	TRBD2	CSMRETTDTQYF	TGCAGCATGCGGGAGACGACAGATACGCAGTATTTT
TRBV28	.	TRBJ1-2	.	CASTLGAAGLANGYTF	TGTGCCAGCACCCTAGGGGCCGCGGGACTCGCAAACGGCTACACCTTC
TRBV5-1	.	TRBJ1-1	.	CASSAHSSMNTEAFF	TGCGCCAGCAGCGCCCATTCGTCTATGAACACTGAAGCTTTCTTT
TRBV27	.	TRBJ2-1	.	CATHGREDNEQFF	TGTGCCACCCACGGACGGGAAGACAATGAGCAGTTCTTC
TRBV4-1	few	TRBJ2-3	.	CASSQDVGFSGVTQYF	TGCGCCAGCAGCCAAGATGTGGGATTCAGCGGTGTTACGCAGTATTTT
TRBV2	.	TRBJ1-2	TRBD1	CASNLQGLQANYGYTF	TGTGCCAGCAACCTACAGGGGTTACAAGCTAACTATGGCTACACCTTC
TRBV24-1	.	TRBJ2-3	TRBD2	CATSDFGTSGTTDTQYF	TGTGCCACCAGTGATTTTGGGACTAGCGGGACAACAGATACGCAGTATTTT
TRBV28	.	TRBJ1-5	.	CASSLLTVNQPQHF	TGTGCCAGCAGTTTATTGACAGTCAATCAGCCCCAGCATTTT
TRBV10-1	.	TRBJ2-1	TRBD2	CASSAGLVRGNNEQFF	TGCGCCAGCAGTGCGGGACTAGTGAGGGGGAACAATGAGCAGTTCTTC
TRBV7-9	.	TRBJ1-1	TRBD1	CASSLQGENTEAFF	TGTGCCAGCAGCTTACAGGGGGAGAACACTGAAGCTTTCTTT
TRBV28	.	TRBJ1-2	.	CASSLNAVGLTGGYTF	TGTGCCAGCAGCCTAAACGCCGTGGGCCTAACGGGGGGCTACACCTTC
TRBV18	.	TRBJ2-2	TRBD1	CASSPRDRGVTGELFF	TGTGCCAGCTCACCACGGGACAGGGGAGTTACCGGGGAGCTGTTTTTT
TRBV24-1	.	TRBJ2-5	.	CATSSGGTPSETQYF	TGTGCCACCAGTTCCGGCGGCACTCCCTCAGAGACCCAGTACTTC
TRBV6-1	.	TRBJ1-2	TRBD1	CASSEADRGDGYTF	TGTGCCAGCAGTGAAGCAGACAGGGGCGATGGCTACACCTTC
TRBV9	once	TRBJ1-1	.	CASSYGGSSNTEAFF	TGTGCCAGCAGCTACGGGGGGAGTTCCAACACTGAAGCTTTCTTT
TRBV2	.	TRBJ2-1	TRBD2	CASRLLTSGRDNEQFF	TGTGCCAGCAGACTACTAACTAGCGGGAGAGACAATGAGCAGTTCTTC
TRBV27	.	TRBJ2-1	TRBD2	CASSYGLASSYNEQFF	TGTGCCAGCAGTTATGGACTAGCGAGTTCCTACAATGAGCAGTTCTTC
TRBV7-9	.	TRBJ2-7	TRBD2	CASTRGGSSYEQYF	TGTGCCAGTACGCGGGGGGGATCCTCCTACGAGCAGTACTTC
TRBV9	.	TRBJ1-3	TRBD1	CASSPGTGGNTIYF	TGTGCCAGCAGCCCTGGGACAGGGGGAAACACCATATATTTT
TRBV11-3	.	TRBJ2-3	TRBD1	CASSPTGADTQYF	TGTGCCAGCAGTCCGACAGGGGCAGATACGCAGTATTTT
TRBV10-1	.	TRBJ1-5	.	CASSESIGVGQPQHF	TGCGCCAGCAGTGAGTCGATAGGGGTTGGGCAGCCCCAGCATTTT
TRBV30	once	TRBJ2-5	.	CAWSRAGIQTQYF	TGTGCCTGGAGTAGGGCGGGAATACAGACCCAGTACTTC
TRBV24-1	.	TRBJ1-2	TRBD1	CATSDSRQGKEINYGYTF	TGTGCCACCAGTGATTCTCGACAGGGGAAGGAGATTAACTATGGCTACACCTTC
TRBV19	.	TRBJ1-5	.	CASSIGGLSSNQPQHF	TGTGCCAGTAGTATAGGGGGCCTATCGAGCAATCAGCCCCAGCATTTT
TRBV6-6	.	TRBJ1-5	TRBD1	CASSYSKTGVQPQHF	TGTGCCAGCAGTTACTCAAAGACAGGGGTTCAGCCCCAGCATTTT
TRBV28	.	TRBJ1-1	.	CASSLGALGAFF	TGTGCCAGCAGTTTAGGGGCCTTGGGGGCTTTCTTT
TRBV6-5	.	TRBJ1-5	.	CASSYSGDSNQPQHF	TGTGCCAGCAGTTACTCCGGAGATAGCAATCAGCCCCAGCATTTT
TRBV9	.	TRBJ2-5	.	CASSESGDETQYF	TGTGCCAGCAGCGAGTCGGGAGATGAGACCCAGTACTTC
TRBV2	few	TRBJ2-3	.	CASSPHLPQGDTQYF	TGTGCCAGCAGTCCACACCTACCACAGGGAGATACGCAGTATTTT
TRBV28	.	TRBJ2-1	.	CASSLRSSYNEQFF	TGTGCCAGCAGTTTACGTAGCTCCTACAATGAGCAGTTCTTC
TRBV6-6	.	TRBJ2-5	.	CASKLGDLETQYF	TGTGCCAGCAAATTAGGGGATTTGGAGACCCAGTACTTC
TRBV7-8	.	TRBJ1-2	.	CASSLEAIQRGYYGYTF	TGTGCCAGCAGCTTAGAGGCCATCCAGCGGGGATACTATGGCTACACCTTC